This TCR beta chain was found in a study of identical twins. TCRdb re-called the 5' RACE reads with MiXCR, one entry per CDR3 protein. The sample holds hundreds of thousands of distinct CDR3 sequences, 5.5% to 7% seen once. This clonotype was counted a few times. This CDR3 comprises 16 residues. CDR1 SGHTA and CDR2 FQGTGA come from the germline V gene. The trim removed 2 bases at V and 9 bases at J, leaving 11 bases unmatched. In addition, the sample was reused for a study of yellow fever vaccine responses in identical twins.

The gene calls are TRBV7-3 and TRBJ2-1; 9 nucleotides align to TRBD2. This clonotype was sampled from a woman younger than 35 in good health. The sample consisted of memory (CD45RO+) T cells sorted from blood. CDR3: CASSLGGLASLGEQFF. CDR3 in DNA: TGTGCCAGCAGCTTAGGCGGACTAGCGTCTTTGGGTGAGCAGTTCTTC.